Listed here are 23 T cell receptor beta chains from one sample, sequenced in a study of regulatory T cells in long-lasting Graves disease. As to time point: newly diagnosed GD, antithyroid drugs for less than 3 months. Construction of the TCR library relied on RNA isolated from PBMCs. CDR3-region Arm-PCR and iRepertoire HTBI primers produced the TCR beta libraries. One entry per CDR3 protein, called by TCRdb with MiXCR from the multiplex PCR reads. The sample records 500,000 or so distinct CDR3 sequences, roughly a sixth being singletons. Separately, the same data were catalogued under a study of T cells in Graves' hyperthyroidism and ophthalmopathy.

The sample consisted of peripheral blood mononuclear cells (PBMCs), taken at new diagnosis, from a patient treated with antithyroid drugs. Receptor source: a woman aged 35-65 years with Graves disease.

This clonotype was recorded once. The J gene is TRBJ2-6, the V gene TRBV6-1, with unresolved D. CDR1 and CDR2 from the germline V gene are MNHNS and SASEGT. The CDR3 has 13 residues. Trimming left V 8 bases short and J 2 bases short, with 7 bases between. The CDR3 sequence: CASGTAGANVLTF. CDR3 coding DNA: TGTGCCAGCGGCACAGCTGGGGCCAACGTCCTGACTTTC.

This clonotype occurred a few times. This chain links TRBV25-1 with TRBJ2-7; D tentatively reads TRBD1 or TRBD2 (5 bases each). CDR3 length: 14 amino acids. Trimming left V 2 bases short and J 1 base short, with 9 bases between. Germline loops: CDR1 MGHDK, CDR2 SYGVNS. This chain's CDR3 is CASSEGGVSYEQYF. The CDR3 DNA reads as TGTGCCAGCAGTGAAGGGGGAGTTTCCTACGAGCAGTACTTC.

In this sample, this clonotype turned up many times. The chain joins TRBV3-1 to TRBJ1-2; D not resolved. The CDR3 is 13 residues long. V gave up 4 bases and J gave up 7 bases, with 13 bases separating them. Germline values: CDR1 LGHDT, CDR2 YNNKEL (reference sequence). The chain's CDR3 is CASSPRLNGGYTF. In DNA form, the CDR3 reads TGTGCCAGCAGCCCGCGTCTCAACGGTGGCTACACCTTC.

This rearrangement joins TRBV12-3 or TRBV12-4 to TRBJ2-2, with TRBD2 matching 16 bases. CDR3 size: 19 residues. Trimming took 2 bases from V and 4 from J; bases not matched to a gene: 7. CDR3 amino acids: CASSLPGLAGGRGTGELFF. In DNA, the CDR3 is TGTGCCAGCAGTTTACCGGGACTAGCGGGGGGGCGTGGCACCGGGGAGCTGTTTTTT.

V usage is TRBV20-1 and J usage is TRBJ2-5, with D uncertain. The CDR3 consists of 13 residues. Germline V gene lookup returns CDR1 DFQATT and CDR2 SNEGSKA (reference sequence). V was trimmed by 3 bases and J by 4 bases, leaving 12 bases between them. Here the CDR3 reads CSARVGPGETQYF. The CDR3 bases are TGCAGTGCTAGGGTTGGCCCCGGAGAGACCCAGTACTTC.

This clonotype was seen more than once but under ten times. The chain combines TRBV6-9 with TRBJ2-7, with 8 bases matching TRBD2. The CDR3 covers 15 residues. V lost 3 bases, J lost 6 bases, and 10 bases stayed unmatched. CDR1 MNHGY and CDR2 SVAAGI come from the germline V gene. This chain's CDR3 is CASSYPAGGLREQYF. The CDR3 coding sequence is TGTGCCAGCAGTTACCCGGCGGGGGGCCTTCGCGAGCAGTACTTC.

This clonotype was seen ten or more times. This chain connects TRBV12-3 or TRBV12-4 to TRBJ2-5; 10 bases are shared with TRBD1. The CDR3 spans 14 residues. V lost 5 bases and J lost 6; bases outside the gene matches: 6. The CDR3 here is CASSRTGGGKTQYF. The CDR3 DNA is TGTGCCAGCAGTCGGACAGGGGGAGGGAAGACCCAGTACTTC.

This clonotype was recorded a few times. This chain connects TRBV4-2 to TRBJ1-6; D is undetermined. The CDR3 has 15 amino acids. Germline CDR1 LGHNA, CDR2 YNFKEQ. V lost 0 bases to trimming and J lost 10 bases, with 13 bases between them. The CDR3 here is CASSQDRGGGSPLHF. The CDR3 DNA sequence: TGTGCCAGCAGCCAAGACCGGGGTGGTGGCTCACCCCTCCACTTT.

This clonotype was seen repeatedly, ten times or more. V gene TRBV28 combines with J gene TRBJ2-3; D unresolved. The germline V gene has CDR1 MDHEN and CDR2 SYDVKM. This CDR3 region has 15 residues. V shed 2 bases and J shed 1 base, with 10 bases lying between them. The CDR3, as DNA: TGTGCCAGCAGTTTAAGGGCTGGGGGCACAGATACGCAGTATTTT. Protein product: CASSLRAGGTDTQYF.

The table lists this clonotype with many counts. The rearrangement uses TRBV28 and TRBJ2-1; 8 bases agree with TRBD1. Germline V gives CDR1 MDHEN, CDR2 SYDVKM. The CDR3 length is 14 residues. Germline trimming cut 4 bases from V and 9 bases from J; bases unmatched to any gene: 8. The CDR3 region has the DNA TGTGCCAGCAGTTCCCCGACAGGGGCTCGTGAGCAGTTCTTC. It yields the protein CASSSPTGAREQFF.

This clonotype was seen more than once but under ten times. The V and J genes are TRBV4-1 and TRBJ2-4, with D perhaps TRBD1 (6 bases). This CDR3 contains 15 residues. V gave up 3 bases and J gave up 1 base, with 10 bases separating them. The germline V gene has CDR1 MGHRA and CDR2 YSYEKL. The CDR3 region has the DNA TGCGCCAGCAGCCAGCAACAGGGTGCCAAAAACATTCAGTACTTC. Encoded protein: CASSQQQGAKNIQYF.

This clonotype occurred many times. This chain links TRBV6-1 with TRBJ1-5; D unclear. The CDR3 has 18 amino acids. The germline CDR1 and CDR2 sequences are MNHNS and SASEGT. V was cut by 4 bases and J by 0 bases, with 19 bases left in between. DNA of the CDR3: TGTGCCAGCAGTGCGAGAAGGACGGCCAGCTATAGCAATCAGCCCCAGCATTTT. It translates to CASSARRTASYSNQPQHF.

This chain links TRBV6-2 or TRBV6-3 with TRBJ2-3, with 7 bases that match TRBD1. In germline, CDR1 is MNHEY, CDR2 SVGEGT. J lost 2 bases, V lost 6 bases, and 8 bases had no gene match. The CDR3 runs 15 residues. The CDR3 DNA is TGTGCCAGCAGACTACAGGGGACCTACACAGATACGCAGTATTTT. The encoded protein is CASRLQGTYTDTQYF.

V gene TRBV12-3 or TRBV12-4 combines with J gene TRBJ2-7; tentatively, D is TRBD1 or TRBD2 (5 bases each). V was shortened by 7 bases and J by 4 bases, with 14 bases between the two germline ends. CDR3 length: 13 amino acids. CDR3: CASTSLWGYEQYF. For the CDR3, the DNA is TGTGCCAGCACCTCCCTTTGGGGGTACGAGCAGTACTTC.

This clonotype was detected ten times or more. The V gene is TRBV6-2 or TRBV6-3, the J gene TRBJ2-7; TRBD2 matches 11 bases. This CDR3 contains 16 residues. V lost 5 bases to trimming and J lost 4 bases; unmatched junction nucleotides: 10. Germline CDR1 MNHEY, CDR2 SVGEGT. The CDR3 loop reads CASSHALAGVGYEQYF. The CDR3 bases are TGTGCCAGCAGTCATGCACTAGCGGGGGTCGGGTACGAGCAGTACTTC.

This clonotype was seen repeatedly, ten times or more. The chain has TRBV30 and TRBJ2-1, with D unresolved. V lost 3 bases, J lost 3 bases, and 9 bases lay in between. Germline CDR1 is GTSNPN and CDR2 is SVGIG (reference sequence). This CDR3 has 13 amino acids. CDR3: CAWRRQFYNEQFF. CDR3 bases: TGTGCCTGGAGGAGGCAGTTCTACAATGAGCAGTTCTTC.

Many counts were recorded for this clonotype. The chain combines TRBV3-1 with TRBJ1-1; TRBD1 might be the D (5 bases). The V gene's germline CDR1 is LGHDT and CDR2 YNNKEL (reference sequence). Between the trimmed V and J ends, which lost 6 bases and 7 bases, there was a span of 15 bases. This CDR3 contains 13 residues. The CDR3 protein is CASSPRQFGEAFF. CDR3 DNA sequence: TGTGCCAGCAGTCCAAGACAGTTTGGTGAAGCTTTCTTT.

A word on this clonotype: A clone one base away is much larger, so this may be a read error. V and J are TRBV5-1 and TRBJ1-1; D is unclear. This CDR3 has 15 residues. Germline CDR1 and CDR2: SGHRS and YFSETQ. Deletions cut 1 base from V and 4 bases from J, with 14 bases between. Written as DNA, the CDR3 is TGCGCCAGCAGCTTGAGGGTACAGACCAGCACTGAAGCTTTCTTT. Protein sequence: CASSLRVQTSTEAFF.

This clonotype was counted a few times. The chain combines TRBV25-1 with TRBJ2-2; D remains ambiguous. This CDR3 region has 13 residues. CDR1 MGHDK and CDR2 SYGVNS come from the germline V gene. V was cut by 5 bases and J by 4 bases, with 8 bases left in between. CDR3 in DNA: TGTGCCAGCAGTTATCACAGCACCGGGGAGCTGTTTTTT. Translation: CASSYHSTGELFF.

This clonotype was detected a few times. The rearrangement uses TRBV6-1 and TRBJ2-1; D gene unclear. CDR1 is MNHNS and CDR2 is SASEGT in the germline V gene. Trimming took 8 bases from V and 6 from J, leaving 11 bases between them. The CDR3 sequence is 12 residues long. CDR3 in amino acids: CASLENFNEQFF. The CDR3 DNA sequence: TGTGCCAGCCTCGAAAACTTCAATGAGCAGTTCTTC.

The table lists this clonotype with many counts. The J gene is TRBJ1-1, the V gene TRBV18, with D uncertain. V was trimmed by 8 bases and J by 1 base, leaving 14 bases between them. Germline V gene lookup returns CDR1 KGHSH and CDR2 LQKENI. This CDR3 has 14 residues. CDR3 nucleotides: TGTGCCAGCAGCCCCCGGACGGAGAACACTGAAGCTTTCTTT. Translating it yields CASSPRTENTEAFF.

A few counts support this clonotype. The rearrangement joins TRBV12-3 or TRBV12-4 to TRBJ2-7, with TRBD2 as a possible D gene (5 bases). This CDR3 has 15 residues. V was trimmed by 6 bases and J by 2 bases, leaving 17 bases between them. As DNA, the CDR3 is TGTGCCAGCAGCTCCTCGGGATGGTCAGCCTACGAGCAGTACTTC. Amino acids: CASSSSGWSAYEQYF.

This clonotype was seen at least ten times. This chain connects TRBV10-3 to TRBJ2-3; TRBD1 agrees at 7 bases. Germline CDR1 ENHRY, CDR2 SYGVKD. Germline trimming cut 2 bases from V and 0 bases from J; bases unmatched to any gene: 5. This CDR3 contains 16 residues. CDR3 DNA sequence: TGTGCCATCAGTGAGACACAGGGGTTGAGCACAGATACGCAGTATTTT. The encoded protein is CAISETQGLSTDTQYF.